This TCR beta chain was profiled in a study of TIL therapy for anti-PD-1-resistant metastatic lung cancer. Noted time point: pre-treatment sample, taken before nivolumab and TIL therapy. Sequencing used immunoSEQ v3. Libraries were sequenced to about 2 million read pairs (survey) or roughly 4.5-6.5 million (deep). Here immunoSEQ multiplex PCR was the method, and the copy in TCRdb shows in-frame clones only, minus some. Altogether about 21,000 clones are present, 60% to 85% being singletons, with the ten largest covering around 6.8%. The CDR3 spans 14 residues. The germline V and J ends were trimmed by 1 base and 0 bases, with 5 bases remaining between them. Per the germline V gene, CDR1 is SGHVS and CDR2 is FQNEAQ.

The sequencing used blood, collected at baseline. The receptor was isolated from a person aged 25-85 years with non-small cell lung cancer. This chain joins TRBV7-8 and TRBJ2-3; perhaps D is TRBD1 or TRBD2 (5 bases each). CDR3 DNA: TGTGCCAGCAGCTTAGGGGACAGCACAGATACGCAGTATTTT. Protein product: CASSLGDSTDTQYF.